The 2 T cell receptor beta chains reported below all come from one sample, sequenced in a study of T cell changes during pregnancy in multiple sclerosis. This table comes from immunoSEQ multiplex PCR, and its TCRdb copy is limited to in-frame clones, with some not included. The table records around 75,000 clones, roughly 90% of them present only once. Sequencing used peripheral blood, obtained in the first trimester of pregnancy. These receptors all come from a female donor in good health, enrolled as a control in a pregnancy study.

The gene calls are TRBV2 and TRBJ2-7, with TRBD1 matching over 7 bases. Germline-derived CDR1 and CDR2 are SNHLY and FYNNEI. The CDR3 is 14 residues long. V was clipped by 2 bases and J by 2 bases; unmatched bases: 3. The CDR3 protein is CASSESDRTYEQYF. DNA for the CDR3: TGTGCCAGCAGTGAATCGGACAGGACCTACGAGCAGTACTTC.

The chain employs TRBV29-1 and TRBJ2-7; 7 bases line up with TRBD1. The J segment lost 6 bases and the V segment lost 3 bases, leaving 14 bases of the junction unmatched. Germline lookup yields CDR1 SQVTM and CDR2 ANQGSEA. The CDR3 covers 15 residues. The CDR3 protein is CSVEKGDSQGGEQYF. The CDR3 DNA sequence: TGCAGCGTTGAGAAAGGGGACAGTCAAGGGGGCGAGCAGTACTTC.